The 30 T cell receptor beta chains reported below all come from one sample, sequenced in a study of early stage breast cancer tumors. Sequencing used immunoSEQ multiplex PCR; TCRdb keeps in-frame clones, though not all of them. The data contain about 11,000 clones, approximately 78% of them singletons. Sequencing used breast tumor tissue. These receptors were obtained from a person in their 40s with breast cancer.

J is TRBJ1-3 and V is TRBV9; maybe TRBD1 (5 bases). Looked up from germline, CDR1 is SGDLS and CDR2 is YYNGEE. V was trimmed by 4 bases and J by 9 bases, leaving 20 bases between them. The CDR3 runs to 15 residues. The CDR3 DNA follows: TGTGCCAGCAGCCCCGGAGCGACGGGGGTAGGCACCATATATTTT. As protein: CASSPGATGVGTIYF.

The chain carries TRBV18 and TRBJ2-1; TRBD2 agrees at 9 bases. J lost 4 bases, V lost 3 bases, and 10 bases had no gene match. Germline V CDR1 and CDR2: KGHSH, LQKENI. The CDR3 is 17 amino acids. The DNA for the CDR3 is TGTGCCAGCTCACCCCGGTCCGGGACTAGCAGTTACAATGAGCAGTTCTTC. It encodes CASSPRSGTSSYNEQFF.

In this sample, this clone turned up once. The rearrangement uses TRBV19 and TRBJ1-2, with 9 bases fitting TRBD1. The CDR3 covers 15 residues. CDR1 is LNHDA, CDR2 SQIVND, per germline (reference sequence). The ends lost 1 base at V and 4 bases at J; junction bases unmatched: 4. The CDR3 reads CASSIGGGQGYGYTF. The CDR3 DNA follows: TGTGCCAGTAGTATAGGAGGGGGACAGGGCTATGGCTACACCTTC.

V and J are TRBV7-2 and TRBJ1-2, with 12 positions matching TRBD1. CDR3 size: 14 residues. V was pared by 5 bases and J by 8 bases, with 6 bases of the junction left unmatched. Germline CDR1 reads SGHTA; CDR2 reads FQGNSA. CDR3 in DNA: TGTGCCAGCAGCGGGACAGGGGGCGCAGGGGGCTACACCTTC. Protein product: CASSGTGGAGGYTF.

This chain joins TRBV2 and TRBJ1-2; unclear D gene. This CDR3 comprises 13 residues. Germline CDR1 is SNHLY and CDR2 is FYNNEI. V dropped 8 bases and J dropped 0 bases, with 10 bases sitting between them. The CDR3, as DNA: TGTGCCAGCTTCATGACCGCTAACTATGGCTACACCTTC. Its translation: CASFMTANYGYTF.

The CDR3 nucleotides are TGTGCCAGCAGCTTAGTAGGGACAGGACTCAATCAGCCCCAGCATTTT. Translation gives CASSLVGTGLNQPQHF. J is TRBJ1-5 and V is TRBV7-2, with 8 positions matching TRBD1. The CDR3 consists of 16 residues. Unmatched junction bases numbered 5, after V lost 1 base and J lost 3 bases. The germline CDR1 and CDR2 sequences are SGHTA and FQGNSA.

CDR3 in amino acids: CASSEGLAGSSTDTQYF. CDR3 coding DNA: TGTGCCAGCAGTGAAGGGTTAGCGGGGTCTAGCACAGATACGCAGTATTTT. The chain uses TRBV2 and TRBJ2-3, with 8 nucleotides matching TRBD2. CDR1 and CDR2 (germline): SNHLY, FYNNEI. The trim removed 1 base at V and 0 bases at J, leaving 6 bases unmatched. The CDR3 extends over 17 amino acids.

The V gene is TRBV30, the J gene TRBJ1-2; TRBD1 aligns across 8 bases. The CDR3 runs to 12 residues. CDR1 is GTSNPN, CDR2 SVGIG, per germline (reference sequence). Trimming cost V 0 bases and J 8 bases; bases outside gene matches: 2. CDR3 amino acids: CAWSVSGGGYTF. The CDR3, as DNA: TGTGCCTGGAGTGTTTCAGGGGGCGGCTACACCTTC.

This clone was detected a few times. The chain carries TRBV11-2 and TRBJ2-3; 10 nucleotides match TRBD2. The CDR3 is 14 residues long. Germline V gene lookup returns CDR1 SGHAT and CDR2 FQNNGV. The junction had 6 bases not matched to a gene; V was cut back by 6 bases and J by 6 bases. Here the CDR3 DNA reads TGTGCCAGCAGATCTAGCGGGAGTTGGGATACGCAGTATTTT. Translating gives CASRSSGSWDTQYF.

The chain uses TRBV10-2 and TRBJ2-7; no clear D. The germline V and J ends were trimmed by 0 bases and 7 bases, with 7 bases remaining between them. CDR3 length equals 12 residues. Germline lookup yields CDR1 WSHSY and CDR2 SAAADI. CDR3 loop: CASSESRVEQYF. In nucleotides, the CDR3 is TGCGCCAGCAGTGAGTCCCGGGTAGAGCAGTACTTC.

The chain links TRBV9 to TRBJ2-7; TRBD2 aligns across 8 bases. Germline V gives CDR1 SGDLS, CDR2 YYNGEE. This CDR3 contains 14 residues. J lost 2 bases, V lost 4 bases, and 5 bases had no gene match. CDR3 in DNA: TGTGCCAGCAGCAAAGGACTAGCCGCCTACGAGCAGTACTTC. It encodes CASSKGLAAYEQYF.

V usage is TRBV4-2 and J usage is TRBJ2-7, with 9 bases that match TRBD2. The CDR3 spans 21 residues. The V segment lost 1 base and the J segment 1 base; nucleotides outside the gene matches: 20. From germline, CDR1 is LGHNA and CDR2 YNFKEQ. CDR3 amino acids: CASSQAGGGLAGPRSSYEQYF. CDR3 coding DNA: TGTGCCAGCAGCCAAGCCGGGGGTGGGCTAGCGGGGCCCCGATCTTCCTACGAGCAGTACTTC.

The chain joins TRBV28 to TRBJ1-3; possible D gene TRBD1, 5 bases. V lost 3 bases and J 1 base, leaving 19 bases between the germline ends. Looked up from germline, CDR1 is MDHEN and CDR2 is SYDVKM. There are 18 residues in the CDR3. The chain's CDR3 is CASSFSSYGGESGNTIYF. CDR3 nucleotides: TGTGCCAGCAGTTTTTCTAGCTACGGGGGGGAATCTGGAAACACCATATATTTT.

This chain connects TRBV30 to TRBJ2-2, with 14 positions matching TRBD2. There are 15 residues in the CDR3. The germline V gene has CDR1 GTSNPN and CDR2 SVGIG (reference sequence). The V and J ends lost 6 bases and 7 bases, in that order; junction bases with no gene match: 7. The CDR3 region is CACRGLAGAGGELFF. CDR3 DNA sequence: TGTGCCTGCCGGGGACTAGCGGGAGCGGGCGGGGAGCTGTTTTTT.

This chain uses TRBV27 with TRBJ2-1; either TRBD1 or TRBD2 may supply D (5 bases each). Deletions cut 9 bases from V and 8 bases from J, with 11 bases between. Germline values: CDR1 MNHEY, CDR2 SMNVEV (reference sequence). The CDR3 runs to 11 residues. CDR3 bases: TGTGCCAGACGAGTGGGGGATGAGCAGTTCTTC. Translation gives CARRVGDEQFF.

The chain is built from TRBV6-5 and TRBJ1-5; 7 positions match TRBD1. Germline CDR1 and CDR2: MNHEY and SVGAGI. J gave up 2 bases and V 6 bases, and 4 bases lay outside the gene matches. This CDR3 has 14 residues. The CDR3 DNA follows: TGTGCCAGCAGAACTGGGACAGGCAATCAGCCCCAGCATTTT. This encodes CASRTGTGNQPQHF.

About this clone: A read error may produce the germline difference seen at one junction end. This rearrangement joins TRBV10-3 to TRBJ2-1; 10 nucleotides line up with TRBD2. The CDR3 contains 13 residues. The germline V gene encodes CDR1 ENHRY and CDR2 SYGVKD. The CDR3 DNA is TGTGCCATCAGAGCGGGAGGGGTGAATGACCAGTTCTTC. It specifies CAIRAGGVNDQFF.

In the case of this clone: Other DNA sequences in the sample encode the same CDR3. The chain employs TRBV18 and TRBJ2-1; 8 nucleotides match TRBD2. Germline V gene sequence: CDR1 KGHSH, CDR2 LQKENI. The CDR3 spans 15 residues. The junction had 6 bases not matched to a gene; V was cut back by 3 bases and J by 5 bases. In DNA, the CDR3 is TGTGCCAGCTCACCCCCAACTAGCGGCAACAATGAGCAGTTCTTC. This encodes CASSPPTSGNNEQFF.

This chain links TRBV9 with TRBJ2-5, with TRBD2 as a possible D gene (6 bases). The V end was cut by 3 bases, the J end by 4 bases, with 19 bases between. The germline gives CDR1 SGDLS, CDR2 YYNGEE. The CDR3 has 16 residues. CDR3 amino acids: CASSASYSRGTETQYF. In DNA form, the CDR3 reads TGTGCCAGCAGCGCCTCCTACTCCCGGGGGACAGAGACCCAGTACTTC.

The chain couples TRBV5-1 to TRBJ1-1, with unresolved D. There are 12 residues in the CDR3. From germline, CDR1 is SGHRS and CDR2 YFSETQ. With 2 bases removed from V and 6 bases from J, the gap between germline ends came to 8 bases. CDR3 in amino acids: CASSLPGPEAFF. DNA of the CDR3: TGCGCCAGCAGCTTACCCGGCCCTGAAGCTTTCTTT.

This rearrangement joins TRBV9 to TRBJ1-4; no reliable D call. Per the germline V gene, CDR1 is SGDLS and CDR2 is YYNGEE. This CDR3 is built from 14 residues. V was trimmed by 4 bases and J by 6 bases, leaving 13 bases between them. The DNA of the CDR3 is TGTGCCAGCAGCCCCCTCGGCGAGGATGAAAAACTGTTTTTT. It is translated as CASSPLGEDEKLFF.

The chain is built from TRBV30 and TRBJ2-7; 8 bases map to TRBD2. Germline V CDR1 and CDR2: GTSNPN, SVGIG (reference sequence). V dropped 4 bases and J dropped 4; count of bases not matched to a gene: 6. The CDR3 contains 13 residues. CDR3 residues: CAWNSGAVYEQYF. The CDR3 nucleotides read TGTGCCTGGAATAGCGGGGCCGTTTACGAGCAGTACTTC.

The CDR3 loop is CASSLTDRAPIFTEAFF. The CDR3 region has the DNA TGTGCCAGCTCCCTGACGGACAGGGCCCCCATTTTTACTGAAGCTTTCTTT. This chain uses TRBV18 with TRBJ1-1; TRBD1 agrees at 8 bases. CDR3 length: 17 amino acids. The V gene's germline CDR1 is KGHSH and CDR2 LQKENI. Trimming took 6 bases from V and 5 from J; bases not matched to a gene: 17.

This rearrangement joins TRBV6-5 to TRBJ1-1; tentatively, D is TRBD1 (6 bases). The CDR3 has 15 amino acids. The germline gives CDR1 MNHEY, CDR2 SVGAGI. V gave up 4 bases and J gave up 0 bases, with 12 bases separating them. The CDR3 DNA reads as TGTGCCAGCAGTTTTCGACAGGAGGTGAACACTGAAGCTTTCTTT. Translation gives CASSFRQEVNTEAFF.

The chain recombines TRBV30 with TRBJ2-7; TRBD2 might be the D (6 bases). The CDR3 covers 11 residues. The ends were cut back, 7 bases at V and 4 bases at J, with 11 bases in the middle. Per germline, CDR1 GTSNPN and CDR2 SVGIG (reference sequence). The CDR3 spells CASAGGYEQYF. The CDR3 nucleotides are TGTGCCTCGGCCGGGGGATACGAGCAGTACTTC.

The gene calls are TRBV11-3 and TRBJ2-5; D not resolved. The CDR3 has 14 amino acids. V was trimmed by 5 bases and J by 2 bases, leaving 12 bases between them. Germline V gene data show CDR1 as SGHNT and CDR2 as YENEEA. DNA for the CDR3: TGTGCCAGCAGCAACCCGCCTATTCAAGAGACCCAGTACTTC. Translated, it gives CASSNPPIQETQYF. Using reference TRBV11-3 and TRBJ2-5 for the parts outside the CDR3, the full variable domain is EAGVVQSPRYKIIEKKQPVAFWCNPISGHNTLYWYLQNLGQGPELLIRYENEEAVDDSQLPKDRFSAERLKGVDSTLKIQPAELGDSAVYLCASSNPPIQETQYFGPGTRLLVL.

V gene TRBV7-2 combines with J gene TRBJ1-1; 7 nucleotides line up with TRBD1. The V gene end was trimmed by 5 bases and the J gene end by 0 bases; junction bases not matched to a gene: 0. CDR1 is SGHTA, CDR2 FQGNSA, per germline. This CDR3 has 13 amino acids. The CDR3 region is CASSGQVNTEAFF. The DNA of the CDR3 is TGTGCCAGCAGCGGACAGGTGAACACTGAAGCTTTCTTT.

This clone ranks as large. The V gene is TRBV7-9, the J gene TRBJ2-2; 13 bases fit TRBD2. The CDR3 is made up of 16 amino acids. The germline gives CDR1 SEHNR, CDR2 FQNEAQ (reference sequence). Trimming cost V 5 bases and J 5 bases; bases outside gene matches: 5. The CDR3 protein is CASSPGTSGTTGELFF. DNA for the CDR3: TGTGCCAGCAGCCCCGGGACTAGCGGGACGACCGGGGAGCTGTTTTTT.

In its sample, this clone is large. V usage is TRBV5-5 and J usage is TRBJ1-5, with D tentatively TRBD1 (5 bases). The V end was cut by 5 bases, the J end by 2 bases, with 11 bases between. Germline CDR1 reads SGHKS; CDR2 reads YYEKEE (reference sequence). The CDR3 has 14 residues. This chain's CDR3 is CASRIGVGNQPQHF. The CDR3 bases are TGTGCCAGCAGAATAGGGGTAGGCAATCAGCCCCAGCATTTT.

The J gene is TRBJ2-7, the V gene TRBV19; 9 nucleotides agree with TRBD1. Trimming removed 0 bases from V and 6 bases from J; junction bases left unmatched: 9. The CDR3 has 16 residues. Per the germline V gene, CDR1 is LNHDA and CDR2 is SQIVND (reference sequence). The CDR3 loop is CASSIDVGTGLIEQYF. The CDR3 bases are TGTGCCAGTAGTATAGATGTCGGGACAGGGTTAATCGAGCAGTACTTC.